The rows below give T cell receptor beta chains drawn from one sample of a study of T-cell memory formation after mild COVID-19. From the 5' RACE reads, TCRdb called clonotypes with MiXCR, one entry per CDR3 protein. The sample includes 250,000 to 350,000 distinct CDR3 sequences, roughly 15% seen only once; the top ten take 22%. The sequenced sample consisted of PBMCs or a T cell subset sorted from them (not recorded which). The receptors derive from a man younger than 35 who had mild COVID-19 (a few samples of this study predate the infection). Cell type and time point are not known. Both conserved end residues are part of each CDR3. A D gene is named only where the DNA matches it firmly. The size field is filled for only some rows; it gives once, few, many or a size class.

>NA|TRBJ1-5|TRBV4-3|NA
CASSLIGGDQRNSNQPQHF
TGCGCCAGCAGCCTAATAGGAGGGGATCAGCGTAATAGCAATCAGCCCCAGCATTTT
>NA|TRBJ2-3|TRBV6-5|TRBD2
CASTRTSGGLGTDTQYF
TGTGCCAGCACCCGGACTAGCGGGGGTCTTGGCACAGATACGCAGTATTTT
>few|TRBJ2-7|TRBV5-1|TRBD1
CASSFGRGTGEQYF
TGCGCCAGCAGCTTCGGCAGGGGGACAGGGGAGCAGTACTTC
>NA|TRBJ1-5|TRBV19|NA
CASSMLPRQPQHF
TGTGCCAGTAGTATGTTGCCCCGCCAGCCCCAGCATTTT
>few|TRBJ2-7|TRBV10-3|TRBD1
CAISELEGAGYEQYF
TGTGCCATCAGTGAGTTAGAGGGGGCAGGGTACGAGCAGTACTTC
>NA|TRBJ1-1|TRBV9|NA
CASSVALDPAQAFF
TGTGCCAGCAGCGTAGCGTTGGACCCTGCTCAAGCTTTCTTT
>few|TRBJ1-1|TRBV5-1|NA
CASSSPAGGTEAFF
TGCGCCAGCAGCTCCCCCGCGGGCGGCACTGAAGCTTTCTTT
>NA|TRBJ2-1|TRBV5-1|NA
CASSLGGGPNNEQFF
TGCGCCAGCAGCTTGGGGGGCGGCCCGAACAATGAGCAGTTCTTC
>few|TRBJ1-5|TRBV2|NA
CASSEAGTRNQPQHF
TGTGCCAGCAGTGAAGCGGGCACGCGCAATCAGCCCCAGCATTTT
>few|TRBJ2-1|TRBV4-1|NA
CASSQEAEVRNEQFF
TGCGCCAGCAGCCAAGAAGCGGAGGTCCGCAATGAGCAGTTCTTC
>many|TRBJ2-5|TRBV7-2|NA
CASSPPSGETQYF
TGTGCCAGCAGCCCACCCTCCGGAGAGACCCAGTACTTC
>NA|TRBJ2-3|TRBV5-1|NA
CASSQMDGDTQYF
TGCGCCAGCAGCCAGATGGATGGAGATACGCAGTATTTT
>many|TRBJ2-6|TRBV6-2/TRBV6-3|NA
CATSGANVLTF
TGTGCCACCTCTGGGGCCAACGTCCTGACTTTC
>NA|TRBJ1-3|TRBV5-1|TRBD1
CASSTDRVGNTIYF
TGCGCCAGCAGCACGGACAGGGTTGGAAACACCATATATTTT
>once|TRBJ1-4|TRBV5-5|NA
CASSRRPTISEKLFF
TGTGCCAGCAGCCGACGACCTACGATAAGTGAAAAACTGTTTTTT
>few|TRBJ1-2|TRBV2|TRBD1
CASRTRQGPYGYTF
TGTGCCAGCAGGACCAGACAGGGTCCATATGGCTACACCTTC
>NA|TRBJ2-3|TRBV7-2|NA
CASSIGGFTDTQYF
TGTGCCAGCAGTATTGGCGGTTTCACAGATACGCAGTATTTT
>many|TRBJ2-3|TRBV7-9|TRBD2
CASSLPRASGDTDTQYF
TGTGCCAGCAGCTTACCCCGGGCTAGCGGGGACACAGATACGCAGTATTTT
>NA|TRBJ2-2|TRBV6-5|NA
CASCWGRNTGELFF
TGTGCCAGCTGTTGGGGGAGAAACACCGGGGAGCTGTTTTTT
>NA|TRBJ2-7|TRBV12-3/TRBV12-4|TRBD1
CASSNRDRGLRYF
TGTGCCAGCAGCAACCGGGACAGGGGTTTGCGGTACTTC
>NA|TRBJ2-1|TRBV9|NA
CASSVGPNNEQFF
TGTGCCAGCAGCGTCGGACCGAACAATGAGCAGTTCTTC
>few|TRBJ2-7|TRBV18|TRBD1
CASSRGQGADEQYF
TGTGCCAGCTCCCGAGGACAGGGGGCAGACGAGCAGTACTTC
>NA|TRBJ2-3|TRBV6-5|TRBD2
CASRFGLAGSDTQYF
TGTGCCAGCAGATTCGGACTAGCGGGGTCAGATACGCAGTATTTT
>few|TRBJ1-2|TRBV20-1|NA
CSARDLRGTGYTF
TGCAGTGCTAGAGATCTCAGGGGTACAGGCTACACCTTC
>few|TRBJ2-1|TRBV11-2|NA
CASSPRGDSSYNEQFF
TGTGCCAGCAGCCCGCGGGGGGACAGCTCCTACAATGAGCAGTTCTTC
>many|TRBJ1-2|TRBV5-1|NA
CASSFSSGDYGYTF
TGCGCCAGCAGCTTTTCGTCAGGGGACTATGGCTACACCTTC
>few|TRBJ2-3|TRBV6-5|TRBD2
CASRGLAGTTSTDTQYF
TGTGCCAGCAGGGGACTAGCGGGGACCACTAGCACAGATACGCAGTATTTT